This TCR beta chain appears in the sequencing data of a study of shared clonotypes between healthy human individuals. Details on this clone: Its target is not known.

Study-level findings and limits: The low donor count limited represented genetic and exposure-history diversity.

Germline values: CDR1 MNHEY, CDR2 SMNVEV (reference sequence). CDR3 length: 14 residues. V was trimmed by 5 bases and J by 4 bases, leaving 14 bases between them. Unsorted material relied on about 100 million PBMCs as the source of genomic DNA. Authors' data handling: There were no quality scores in the junction-only immunoSEQ sequences, so filtering differed. Profiling relied on immunoSEQ multiplex PCR, and the TCRdb table lists in-frame clones only, not all of them. The V and J calls and clone size come from that table; D and trimming were worked out from the DNA. The sample holds about 490,000 clones, approximately 80% seen once.

The receptor was isolated from a woman between 35 and 50 years old in good health. Some clones in this sample may be carry-over from other donors' samples. The sequenced sample was PBMCs. The chain couples TRBV27 to TRBJ1-1, with D perhaps matching TRBD1 (6 bases). Here the CDR3 reads CASSAGQTTTEAFF. For the CDR3, the DNA is TGTGCCAGCAGTGCCGGACAGACTACCACTGAAGCTTTCTTT.